Below, 23 T cell receptor beta chains from the same sample are listed, as sequenced in a study of technical replicates of blood from a handful of donors. Clones were sequenced by immunoSEQ multiplex PCR, and TCRdb holds only the in-frame ones, with some missing. The table lists over 50,000 clones, around 87% of them singletons, with 5.2% in the top ten. Sequenced input: PBMCs. All receptors derive from a human donor in good health. Some clones in this sample may be carry-over from other donors' samples.

This chain uses TRBV7-2 with TRBJ2-7, with D possibly matching TRBD2 (6 bases). Germline values: CDR1 SGHTA, CDR2 FQGNSA. The CDR3 has 16 residues. Trimming pared 0 bases from V and 1 base from J, leaving 13 bases between. The DNA for the CDR3 is TGTGCCAGCAGCTTAGCGCCTAGCGCCTTTTCCTACGAGCAGTACTTC. Its translation: CASSLAPSAFSYEQYF.

The chain links TRBV27 to TRBJ2-1, with a weak D call TRBD1 (5 bases). The CDR3 loop spans 14 amino acids. V lost 3 bases to trimming and J lost 1 base, with 7 bases between them. Germline V gives CDR1 MNHEY, CDR2 SMNVEV (reference sequence). The CDR3 DNA sequence: TGTGCCAGCAGTTTCGACAGTTCCTACAATGAGCAGTTCTTC. Translating gives CASSFDSSYNEQFF.

The CDR3 protein is CASWPGGTEAFF. Written as DNA, the CDR3 is TGTGCCAGCTGGCCGGGGGGAACTGAAGCTTTCTTT. The rearrangement uses TRBV6-1 and TRBJ1-1; tentative D call: TRBD1 (5 bases). Germline CDR1 reads MNHNS; CDR2 reads SASEGT. CDR3 length: 12 residues. Trimming removed 8 bases at V and 5 bases at J, with 12 bases between.

This clone was detected once. The chain couples TRBV4-3 to TRBJ1-2, with TRBD1 matching 7 bases. The germline V gene encodes CDR1 LGHNA and CDR2 YSLEER. The ends lost 1 base at V and 4 bases at J; junction bases unmatched: 9. The CDR3 is 16 amino acids. The CDR3 nucleotides read TGCGCCAGCAGCCAAGGGGACAGATCCCCCTCCTATGGCTACACCTTC. It codes for CASSQGDRSPSYGYTF.

The genes are TRBV9 and TRBJ2-7; no reliable D call. Germline CDR1 reads SGDLS; CDR2 reads YYNGEE. This CDR3 is built from 13 residues. The V end was cut by 1 base, the J end by 3 bases, with 8 bases between. Here the CDR3 DNA reads TGTGCCAGCAGCGTATCCCCCAACTACGAGCAGTACTTC. Translated: CASSVSPNYEQYF.

The chain carries TRBV6-6 and TRBJ1-6, with 8 positions matching TRBD1. The CDR3 spans 13 residues. From germline, CDR1 is MNHNY and CDR2 SVGAGI (reference sequence). V was clipped by 6 bases and J by 7 bases; unmatched bases: 2. CDR3 in DNA: TGTGCCAGCAGCAGACAGGGGAATTCACCCCTCCACTTT. Translated: CASSRQGNSPLHF.

This chain uses TRBV6-5 with TRBJ2-3, with TRBD2 matching 16 bases. Germline V lookup: CDR1 MNHEY, CDR2 SVGAGI. With V trimmed by 6 bases and J by 9 bases, 3 bases remained unmatched. The CDR3 consists of 14 residues. The CDR3 here is CASRGTSGGGTQYF. The CDR3 DNA sequence: TGTGCCAGCAGAGGGACTAGCGGGGGGGGAACGCAGTATTTT.

V and J are TRBV2 and TRBJ1-6, with D perhaps TRBD1 (6 bases). The ends were cut back, 4 bases at V and 6 bases at J, with 7 bases in the middle. The germline gives CDR1 SNHLY, CDR2 FYNNEI. CDR3 length: 13 residues. Here the CDR3 reads CASSGQVNSPLHF. As DNA, the CDR3 is TGTGCCAGCAGTGGACAGGTTAATTCACCCCTCCACTTT.

This chain links TRBV30 with TRBJ1-2; D is perhaps TRBD1 (5 bases). The CDR3 contains 12 residues. The V and J ends lost 5 bases and 4 bases respectively, with 11 bases between them. Germline V gene data show CDR1 as GTSNPN and CDR2 as SVGIG (reference sequence). The CDR3 spells CAWSGGTYGYTF. DNA of the CDR3: TGTGCCTGGTCCGGGGGGACCTATGGCTACACCTTC.

The V call is TRBV9, the J call TRBJ1-6; TRBD1 might be the D (6 bases). Germline CDR1 SGDLS, CDR2 YYNGEE. The CDR3 loop spans 15 amino acids. V lost 0 bases to trimming and J lost 10 bases, with 14 bases between them. In DNA form, the CDR3 reads TGTGCCAGCAGCGTAGTTTCGGGAACAGGGTCACCCCTCCACTTT. Translated, it gives CASSVVSGTGSPLHF.

This chain uses TRBV5-4 with TRBJ1-3; D is unresolved. Germline values: CDR1 SGHNT, CDR2 YYREEE (reference sequence). The germline V and J ends were trimmed by 1 base and 1 base, with 9 bases remaining between them. The CDR3 extends over 15 amino acids. CDR3 in DNA: TGTGCCAGCAGCTTGTTAGCAGATTCTGGAAACACCATATATTTT. It translates to CASSLLADSGNTIYF.

The J gene is TRBJ2-7, the V gene TRBV7-2; 8 bases fit TRBD1. The CDR3 has 14 amino acids. Germline values: CDR1 SGHTA, CDR2 FQGNSA. Losses at the gene ends were 4 bases for V and 6 bases for J; bases not matched to a gene: 8. The CDR3 sequence is CASSYGTGFAEQYF. CDR3 DNA: TGTGCCAGCAGCTACGGGACAGGTTTCGCCGAGCAGTACTTC.

The chain has TRBV11-2 and TRBJ2-7; possible D gene TRBD1, 5 bases. Germline CDR1 SGHAT, CDR2 FQNNGV. The CDR3 spans 15 residues. The germline V and J ends were trimmed by 5 bases and 1 base, with 15 bases remaining between them. The CDR3 region has the DNA TGTGCCAGCAGCGCAAGCAGGGTTGAGTCCTACGAGCAGTACTTC. This codes for CASSASRVESYEQYF.

This chain uses TRBV6-5 with TRBJ2-3; D is possibly TRBD1 (5 bases). Germline V gene data show CDR1 as MNHEY and CDR2 as SVGAGI. Deletions cut 5 bases from V and 2 bases from J, with 11 bases between. This CDR3 has 14 residues. For the CDR3, the DNA is TGTGCCAGCAGTAAGGACACGAACACAGATACGCAGTATTTT. Translation gives CASSKDTNTDTQYF.

This clone was counted once. This rearrangement joins TRBV7-7 to TRBJ2-7, with 8 bases fitting TRBD1. The CDR3 is 14 residues long. Looked up from germline, CDR1 is SSHAT and CDR2 is FNYEAQ (reference sequence). J gave up 2 bases and V 4 bases, and 4 bases lay outside the gene matches. The CDR3 DNA reads TGTGCCAGCAGCTCCGGGACAGGACCCTACGAGCAGTACTTC. Protein sequence: CASSSGTGPYEQYF. Variable domain in full (rest from reference TRBV7-7 and TRBJ2-7): GAGVSQSPRYKVTKRGQDVTLRCDPISSHATLYWYQQALGQGPEFLTYFNYEAQPDKSGLPSDRFSAERPEGSISTLTIQRTEQRDSAMYRCASSSGTGPYEQYFGPGTRLTVT.

The chain combines TRBV2 with TRBJ2-5; possibly TRBD1 for D (5 bases). The germline gives CDR1 SNHLY, CDR2 FYNNEI. V lost 8 bases to trimming and J lost 2 bases, with 21 bases between them. This CDR3 is 16 amino acids long. The CDR3 DNA reads TGTGCCAGCTTGGGGCCAGGATTGGGGCCTCAAGAGACCCAGTACTTC. Translating it yields CASLGPGLGPQETQYF.

The J gene is TRBJ2-7, the V gene TRBV19; 9 nucleotides align to TRBD1. The germline V gene has CDR1 LNHDA and CDR2 SQIVND (reference sequence). The CDR3 has 15 amino acids. Unmatched junction bases numbered 7, after V lost 6 bases and J lost 1 base. The CDR3 loop is CASSAGQGRSYEQYF. The CDR3 DNA reads TGTGCCAGTAGCGCCGGACAGGGGCGATCCTACGAGCAGTACTTC.

The V gene is TRBV28, the J gene TRBJ1-2, with D possibly TRBD1 on 5 matching bases. Germline-derived CDR1 and CDR2 are MDHEN and SYDVKM. The CDR3 runs 12 residues. The V end was cut by 10 bases, the J end by 4 bases, with 13 bases between. The CDR3 is CATTGWPYGYTF. CDR3 nucleotides: TGTGCCACCACAGGCTGGCCCTATGGCTACACCTTC.

This chain uses TRBV6-6 with TRBJ2-2; 8 bases agree with TRBD2. Trimming removed 6 bases from V and 7 bases from J; junction bases left unmatched: 10. The V gene's germline CDR1 is MNHNY and CDR2 SVGAGI (reference sequence). The CDR3 covers 15 residues. CDR3 residues: CASRIPGGAGGELFF. As DNA, the CDR3 is TGTGCCAGCAGAATTCCGGGGGGGGCTGGCGGGGAGCTGTTTTTT.

The chain joins TRBV7-2 to TRBJ2-7, with 7 nucleotides matching TRBD2. In germline, CDR1 is SGHTA, CDR2 FQGNSA. The V gene end was trimmed by 3 bases and the J gene end by 7 bases; junction bases not matched to a gene: 24. CDR3 length equals 19 residues. The CDR3 DNA reads TGTGCCAGCAGCTTGGTTGGGGGTGGTCGCGGGAGTGGTTCGGCGGAGCAGTACTTC. Its translation is CASSLVGGGRGSGSAEQYF.

This clone was seen a few times. This chain links TRBV2 with TRBJ2-7, with 13 bases identical to TRBD2. The CDR3 is made up of 15 amino acids. Germline CDR1 reads SNHLY; CDR2 reads FYNNEI. J gave up 1 base and V 6 bases, and 3 bases lay outside the gene matches. Written as DNA, the CDR3 is TGTGCCAGCAGCCCACTAGCGGGGGGGTCCTACGAGCAGTACTTC. This codes for CASSPLAGGSYEQYF.

This chain connects TRBV4-1 to TRBJ1-2, with 7 positions matching TRBD1. Germline V CDR1 and CDR2: MGHRA, YSYEKL. This CDR3 contains 17 residues. V lost 2 bases and J lost 0; bases outside the gene matches: 9. CDR3 in amino acids: CASSQTEAGGANYGYTF. The CDR3 nucleotides read TGCGCCAGCAGCCAAACCGAGGCAGGGGGAGCTAACTATGGCTACACCTTC.

V gene TRBV28 combines with J gene TRBJ2-2; TRBD2 matches at 9 bases. The CDR3 has 16 amino acids. Germline CDR1 and CDR2: MDHEN and SYDVKM. V trimming: 3 bases; J trimming: 5 bases; junction bases outside the gene matches: 7. The CDR3 spells CASSLGGRAGTGELFF. The DNA of the CDR3 is TGTGCCAGCAGTTTGGGCGGGAGGGCCGGGACCGGGGAGCTGTTTTTT.